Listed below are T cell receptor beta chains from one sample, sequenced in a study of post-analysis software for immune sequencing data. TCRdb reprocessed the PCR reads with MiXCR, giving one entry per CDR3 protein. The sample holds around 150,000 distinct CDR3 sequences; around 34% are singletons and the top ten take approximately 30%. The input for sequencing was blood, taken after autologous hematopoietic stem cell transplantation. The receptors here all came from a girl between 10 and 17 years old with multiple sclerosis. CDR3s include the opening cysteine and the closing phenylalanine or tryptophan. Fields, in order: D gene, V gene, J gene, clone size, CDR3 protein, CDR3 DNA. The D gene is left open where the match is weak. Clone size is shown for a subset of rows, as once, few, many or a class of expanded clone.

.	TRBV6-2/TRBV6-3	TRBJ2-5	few	CASSYLAWETQYF	TGTGCCAGCAGTTACCTAGCATGGGAGACCCAGTACTTC
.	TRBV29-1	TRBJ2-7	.	CSVEDRSPGLLYEQYF	TGCAGCGTTGAAGATCGCTCCCCAGGGTTGCTCTACGAGCAGTACTTC
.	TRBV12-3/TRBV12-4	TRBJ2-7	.	CASAHPGPYEQYF	TGTGCCAGCGCCCACCCAGGACCCTACGAGCAGTACTTC
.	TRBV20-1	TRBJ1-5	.	CSGGQGDLSNQPQHF	TGCAGTGGAGGGCAGGGCGATCTTAGCAATCAGCCCCAGCATTTT
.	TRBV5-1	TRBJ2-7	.	CASSLAGPDFPYEQYF	TGCGCCAGCAGCTTGGCGGGTCCCGATTTTCCCTACGAGCAGTACTTC
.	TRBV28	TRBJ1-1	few	CASSPQGWNTEAFF	TGTGCCAGCAGTCCACAGGGTTGGAACACTGAAGCTTTCTTT
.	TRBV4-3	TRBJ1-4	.	CASSQFGFTGPYWWTNEKLFF	TGCGCCAGCAGCCAGTTCGGATTCACAGGGCCCTATTGGTGGACTAATGAAAAACTGTTTTTT
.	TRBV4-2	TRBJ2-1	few	CASSPGDNEQFF	TGTGCCAGCAGCCCGGGGGACAATGAGCAGTTCTTC
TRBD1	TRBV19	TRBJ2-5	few	CASSIPPGTGGRETQYF	TGTGCCAGTAGTATTCCCCCTGGGACAGGGGGGCGGGAGACCCAGTACTTC
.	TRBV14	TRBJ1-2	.	CASSQDSVGYGYTF	TGTGCCAGCAGCCAAGATTCGGTGGGCTATGGCTACACCTTC